This TCR beta chain emerged from a study of radiotherapy plus CTLA-4 blockade in lung cancer. This clone has only a few counts. Its antigen is undetermined. Overall study findings and caveats: The best prediction of response reportedly came from early blood T cell clone dynamics, with interferon-beta.

The V and J ends lost 0 bases and 2 bases respectively, with 13 bases between them. This CDR3 spans 16 amino acids. Germline-derived CDR1 and CDR2 are MGHRA and YSYEKL. Using immunoSEQ multiplex PCR, the repertoire was profiled, and TCRdb retains in-frame clones only, with some absent. The profile covers about 60,000 clones, with 70% to 80% appearing a single time and 3.5% to 4.5% taken by the ten largest. Here the sequenced sample was peripheral blood, taken from a patient treated with radiotherapy plus ipilimumab. The rearrangement links TRBV4-1 to TRBJ2-5, with TRBD2 as a possible D gene (5 bases). This clonotype was sampled from a human donor with non-small cell lung cancer who had a partial response to radiotherapy plus ipilimumab. This CDR3 reads CASSQDGVGDQETQYF. DNA for the CDR3: TGCGCCAGCAGCCAAGATGGCGTGGGAGATCAAGAGACCCAGTACTTC.